One and the same sample provided the 15 T cell receptor beta chains below, sequenced in a study of monozygotic twins with cystic fibrosis. Method: immunoSEQ multiplex PCR; TCRdb's copy keeps in-frame clones and lacks some. The sample shows around 23,000 clones, around 93% of them seen only once. Sequencing was carried out using blood. These receptors were obtained from a girl aged 2-15 years with cystic fibrosis.

The chain joins TRBV6-5 to TRBJ1-1, with TRBD1 matching over 8 bases. This CDR3 spans 15 amino acids. After removal of 0 bases from V and 3 bases from J, the junction contained 3 bases not matched to a gene. The germline V gene has CDR1 MNHEY and CDR2 SVGAGI. The CDR3 region is CASSYSGQGHTEAFF. CDR3 nucleotides: TGTGCCAGCAGTTACTCTGGACAGGGTCACACTGAAGCTTTCTTT.

V is TRBV30 and J is TRBJ1-1, with D maybe TRBD1 (6 bases). The CDR3 length is 14 residues. The V end lost 0 bases, the J end lost 4 bases, and 12 bases lay between the germline ends. Germline assignment: CDR1 GTSNPN and CDR2 SVGIG (reference sequence). CDR3 in amino acids: CAWSVQGAATEAFF. The CDR3 bases are TGTGCCTGGAGTGTACAGGGCGCAGCCACTGAAGCTTTCTTT.

The rearrangement uses TRBV10-3 and TRBJ2-7, with 7 bases lining up with TRBD1. The CDR3 spans 17 residues. The germline gives CDR1 ENHRY, CDR2 SYGVKD. Losses at the gene ends were 0 bases for V and 4 bases for J; bases not matched to a gene: 12. CDR3 residues: CAISESIQRGLIYEQYF. The CDR3, as DNA: TGTGCCATCAGTGAGTCGATACAAAGGGGGCTTATTTACGAGCAGTACTTC.

The CDR3 nucleotides are TGCGCCAGCAGCTTACTGACAGGGACTGGGGCCAACGTCCTGACTTTC. Its protein is CASSLLTGTGANVLTF. The J gene is TRBJ2-6, the V gene TRBV5-1, with 7 bases aligning to TRBD1. Germline V gene lookup returns CDR1 SGHRS and CDR2 YFSETQ. Trimming at V came to 2 bases and at J to 2 bases, leaving 4 bases not matched to a gene. CDR3 length: 16 amino acids.

The V and J genes are TRBV5-1 and TRBJ1-1; D remains ambiguous. The CDR3 contains 12 residues. With 2 bases removed from V and 11 bases from J, the gap between germline ends came to 13 bases. Germline V lookup: CDR1 SGHRS, CDR2 YFSETQ. The CDR3 nucleotides read TGCGCCAGCAGCTTAGACCAGGTGGTTGCTTTCTTT. Protein: CASSLDQVVAFF.

The chain uses TRBV6-4 and TRBJ1-5, with D possibly being TRBD1 (5 bases). The CDR3 loop spans 14 amino acids. From germline, CDR1 is MRHNA and CDR2 SNTAGT. V lost 6 bases to trimming and J lost 0 bases, with 9 bases between them. The CDR3 nucleotides read TGTGCCAGCAGGAGACAGCATAGCAATCAGCCCCAGCATTTT. This gives the protein CASRRQHSNQPQHF.

The chain recombines TRBV9 with TRBJ1-2; the match to TRBD1 covers 7 bases. CDR3 size: 15 residues. J gave up 5 bases and V 4 bases, and 11 bases lay outside the gene matches. The germline V gene has CDR1 SGDLS and CDR2 YYNGEE. The DNA of the CDR3 is TGTGCCAGCAGCCTCACCGTAGGGGGCCTTTATGGCTACACCTTC. Protein product: CASSLTVGGLYGYTF. The full variable domain, with the rest looked up from reference TRBV9 and TRBJ1-2, is DSGVTQTPKHLITATGQRVTLRCSPRSGDLSVYWYQQSLDQGLQFLIQYYNGEERAKGNILERFSAQQFPDLHSELNLSSLELGDSALYFCASSLTVGGLYGYTFGSGTRLTVV.

This CDR3 is CASSLGPATGANVLTF. The CDR3 DNA reads TGCGCCAGCAGCTTGGGTCCGGCCACTGGGGCCAACGTCCTGACTTTC. The gene calls are TRBV5-1 and TRBJ2-6; the D is unclear. There are 16 residues in the CDR3. The V gene's germline CDR1 is SGHRS and CDR2 YFSETQ. Trimming took 0 bases from V and 2 from J, leaving 9 bases between them.

CDR3 sequence (DNA): TGTGCCAGCAGCGAAGGGAGGGACAGGCCCTATGGCTACACCTTC. The encoded protein is CASSEGRDRPYGYTF. The V and J genes are TRBV7-9 and TRBJ1-2; TRBD1 aligns across 8 bases. CDR1 and CDR2 (germline): SEHNR, FQNEAQ (reference sequence). The J segment lost 4 bases and the V segment lost 5 bases, leaving 9 bases of the junction unmatched. The CDR3 is 15 residues long.

The CDR3, as DNA: TGTGCCAGCAGCAAATCGGGGACTATGTGGCCACCCCTCCACTTT. Encoded protein: CASSKSGTMWPPLHF. The J gene is TRBJ1-6, the V gene TRBV7-9; tentative D call: TRBD1 (5 bases). Trimming removed 5 bases from V and 11 bases from J, with 19 bases in between. CDR3 length equals 15 residues. Germline values: CDR1 SEHNR, CDR2 FQNEAQ (reference sequence).

The chain links TRBV27 to TRBJ1-5, with 8 bases identical to TRBD1. The CDR3 covers 13 residues. The ends lost 5 bases at V and 6 bases at J; junction bases unmatched: 3. The V gene's germline CDR1 is MNHEY and CDR2 SMNVEV (reference sequence). The DNA of the CDR3 is TGTGCCAGCAGTCTCGACAGGGGTCAGCCCCAGCATTTT. Its protein is CASSLDRGQPQHF.

This chain links TRBV2 with TRBJ2-7; no clear D gene. V lost 3 bases and J 0 bases, leaving 9 bases between the germline ends. CDR1 is SNHLY and CDR2 is FYNNEI in the germline V gene. This CDR3 has 14 residues. CDR3 region: CASSEARSSYEQYF. The CDR3 DNA is TGTGCCAGCAGTGAGGCCAGGAGCTCCTACGAGCAGTACTTC.

This chain connects TRBV10-3 to TRBJ1-1; D possibly corresponds to TRBD1 (6 bases). The germline V and J ends were trimmed by 6 bases and 6 bases, with 14 bases remaining between them. CDR3 length: 13 amino acids. The V gene's germline CDR1 is ENHRY and CDR2 SYGVKD. Here the CDR3 reads CAIRPGATPEAFF. The CDR3 nucleotides are TGTGCCATCAGGCCAGGGGCAACGCCTGAAGCTTTCTTT.

The V call is TRBV18, the J call TRBJ1-2, with D hard to call. This CDR3 contains 15 residues. Trimming cost V 3 bases and J 0 bases, with 11 bases left between them. Per germline, CDR1 KGHSH and CDR2 LQKENI. This CDR3 reads CASSPSTEANYGYTF. In nucleotides, the CDR3 is TGTGCCAGCTCACCCTCGACGGAAGCTAACTATGGCTACACCTTC.

This chain's CDR3 is CVGTPGGPSDYGYTF. In DNA form, the CDR3 reads TGTGTCGGGACCCCGGGGGGGCCTTCGGACTATGGCTACACCTTC. The chain employs TRBV30 and TRBJ1-2, with a weak D call TRBD1 (6 bases). This CDR3 is 15 amino acids long. Germline V CDR1 and CDR2: GTSNPN, SVGIG (reference sequence).